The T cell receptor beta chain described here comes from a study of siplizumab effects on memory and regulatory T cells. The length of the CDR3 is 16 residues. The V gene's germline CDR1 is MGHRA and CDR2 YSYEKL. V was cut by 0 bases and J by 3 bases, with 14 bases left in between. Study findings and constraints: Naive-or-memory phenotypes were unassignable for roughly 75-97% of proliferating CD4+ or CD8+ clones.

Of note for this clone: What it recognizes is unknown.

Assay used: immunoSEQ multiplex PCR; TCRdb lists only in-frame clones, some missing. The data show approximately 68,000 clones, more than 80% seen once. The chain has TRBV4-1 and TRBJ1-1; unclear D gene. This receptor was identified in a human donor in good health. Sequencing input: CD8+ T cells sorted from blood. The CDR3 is CASSQEPSETDTEAFF. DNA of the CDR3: TGCGCCAGCAGCCAAGAGCCATCGGAGACGGACACTGAAGCTTTCTTT.